This is a list of T cell receptor beta chains from one sample in a study of blood T cell repertoires in COVID-19. TCRdb's copy holds only in-frame clones and misses some; the assay was immunoSEQ multiplex PCR. This sample has 250,000 to 350,000 clones, with roughly 90% found just once. Sequencing was carried out using peripheral blood. These TCRs come from a woman aged 40 to 55 who had recovered from COVID-19. Both conserved end residues are part of each CDR3. A D gene is named only where the DNA matches it firmly. A clone size is listed for some rows: how often the clone was seen (once, few, many), or a class if it is expanded.

j_call: TRBJ2-5; d_call: -; clone_size: -; v_call: TRBV3-1/TRBV3-2; cdr3_aa: CASSQVGGLGQETQYF; cdr3_nt: TGTGCCAGCAGCCAGGTGGGCGGACTTGGCCAAGAGACCCAGTACTTC
j_call: TRBJ1-5; d_call: -; clone_size: -; v_call: TRBV5-1; cdr3_aa: CASSLVGEQPQHF; cdr3_nt: TGCGCCAGCAGCTTGGTAGGAGAGCAGCCCCAGCATTTT
j_call: TRBJ2-5; d_call: TRBD2; clone_size: -; v_call: TRBV2; cdr3_aa: CASREYIAGGQETQYF; cdr3_nt: TGTGCCAGCAGGGAATATATAGCGGGAGGGCAAGAGACCCAGTACTTC
j_call: TRBJ2-7; d_call: -; clone_size: -; v_call: TRBV5-1; cdr3_aa: CASSGGARDYEQYF; cdr3_nt: TGCGCCAGCAGCGGCGGAGCCAGGGACTACGAGCAGTACTTC
j_call: TRBJ2-7; d_call: TRBD2; clone_size: -; v_call: TRBV30; cdr3_aa: CAWNAASPWRESYEQYF; cdr3_nt: TGTGCCTGGAACGCCGCCTCCCCTTGGCGGGAGTCCTACGAGCAGTACTTC
j_call: TRBJ1-1; d_call: -; clone_size: once; v_call: TRBV3-1/TRBV3-2; cdr3_aa: CASSQLEGNTEAFF; cdr3_nt: TGTGCCAGCAGCCAATTGGAGGGGAACACTGAAGCTTTCTTT
j_call: TRBJ1-2; d_call: -; clone_size: once; v_call: TRBV19; cdr3_aa: CASTLSTSPYYGYTF; cdr3_nt: TGTGCCAGTACGTTGTCGACATCTCCATACTATGGCTACACCTTC
j_call: TRBJ2-4; d_call: TRBD1; clone_size: -; v_call: TRBV19; cdr3_aa: CASSTGRAGGANIQYF; cdr3_nt: TGTGCCAGTAGTACCGGGCGGGCAGGGGGCGCGAACATTCAGTACTTC
j_call: TRBJ2-7; d_call: TRBD1; clone_size: -; v_call: TRBV5-4; cdr3_aa: CASSWGDRGAYEQYF; cdr3_nt: TGTGCCAGCAGCTGGGGGGACAGGGGAGCCTACGAGCAGTACTTC
j_call: TRBJ2-5; d_call: TRBD2; clone_size: once; v_call: TRBV6-1; cdr3_aa: CASSAAGAGGRETQYF; cdr3_nt: TGTGCCAGCAGTGCGGCCGGCGCGGGAGGGCGAGAGACCCAGTACTTC
j_call: TRBJ1-1; d_call: -; clone_size: -; v_call: TRBV3-1/TRBV3-2; cdr3_aa: CASSQVRDTEAFF; cdr3_nt: TGTGCCAGCAGCCAAGTGAGGGACACTGAAGCTTTCTTT
j_call: TRBJ2-5; d_call: TRBD1; clone_size: -; v_call: TRBV19; cdr3_aa: CASTDRDDQYF; cdr3_nt: TGTGCCAGTACGGACAGGGACGACCAGTACTTC
j_call: TRBJ2-7; d_call: TRBD2; clone_size: -; v_call: TRBV7-2; cdr3_aa: CASSLVVAGGREQYF; cdr3_nt: TGTGCCAGCAGCTTAGTGGTAGCGGGAGGGCGCGAGCAGTACTTC
j_call: TRBJ2-1; d_call: -; clone_size: once; v_call: TRBV11-2; cdr3_aa: CASIWGVGPYNEQFF; cdr3_nt: TGTGCCAGCATCTGGGGGGTGGGCCCGTACAATGAGCAGTTCTTC
j_call: TRBJ2-5; d_call: -; clone_size: -; v_call: TRBV2; cdr3_aa: CASTPSQDSRTQYF; cdr3_nt: TGTGCCAGCACCCCGAGCCAGGACTCCCGGACCCAGTACTTC
j_call: TRBJ2-3; d_call: -; clone_size: -; v_call: TRBV12-5; cdr3_aa: CASGQGTQPSTDTQYF; cdr3_nt: TGTGCTAGTGGTCAAGGGACACAGCCCAGCACAGATACGCAGTATTTT
j_call: TRBJ2-7; d_call: TRBD2; clone_size: -; v_call: TRBV11-2; cdr3_aa: CASSLVQGLAGGYEQYF; cdr3_nt: TGTGCCAGCAGCTTAGTCCAAGGCCTAGCGGGGGGTTACGAGCAGTACTTC
j_call: TRBJ2-3; d_call: -; clone_size: -; v_call: TRBV19; cdr3_aa: CASSEQTDTQYF; cdr3_nt: TGTGCCAGTAGTGAGCAAACAGATACGCAGTATTTT
j_call: TRBJ2-2; d_call: TRBD2; clone_size: -; v_call: TRBV28; cdr3_aa: CASTRGGANTGELFF; cdr3_nt: TGTGCCAGCACCCGGGGGGGGGCGAACACCGGGGAGCTGTTTTTT
j_call: TRBJ1-4; d_call: TRBD1; clone_size: -; v_call: TRBV28; cdr3_aa: CASSFSGQGHEKLFF; cdr3_nt: TGTGCCAGCAGTTTCTCGGGACAGGGTCATGAAAAACTGTTTTTT
j_call: TRBJ2-4; d_call: -; clone_size: -; v_call: TRBV2; cdr3_aa: CASSLTSSKNIQYF; cdr3_nt: TGTGCCAGCAGTCTCACTAGCTCTAAAAACATTCAGTACTTC
j_call: TRBJ2-6; d_call: TRBD1; clone_size: -; v_call: TRBV4-1; cdr3_aa: CASSQPRDRDTGANVLTF; cdr3_nt: TGCGCCAGCAGCCAACCTAGGGACAGGGACACTGGGGCCAACGTCCTGACTTTC
j_call: TRBJ2-2; d_call: TRBD1; clone_size: -; v_call: TRBV28; cdr3_aa: CASSPDRPNTGELFF; cdr3_nt: TGTGCCAGCAGTCCGGACAGGCCGAACACCGGGGAGCTGTTTTTT
j_call: TRBJ1-1; d_call: TRBD1; clone_size: -; v_call: TRBV30; cdr3_aa: CAWSLQGAQLAFF; cdr3_nt: TGTGCCTGGAGTTTGCAGGGGGCGCAGTTAGCTTTCTTT
j_call: TRBJ2-1; d_call: TRBD1; clone_size: once; v_call: TRBV19; cdr3_aa: CASSRKSGQGTYNEQFF; cdr3_nt: TGTGCCAGTAGTCGAAAAAGCGGACAGGGGACCTACAATGAGCAGTTCTTC
j_call: TRBJ2-3; d_call: -; clone_size: -; v_call: TRBV7-9; cdr3_aa: CASRDPGRGLELTDTQYF; cdr3_nt: TGTGCCAGCAGAGATCCCGGTCGGGGGTTAGAACTCACAGATACGCAGTATTTT
j_call: TRBJ2-1; d_call: -; clone_size: -; v_call: TRBV18; cdr3_aa: CASSQDTYNEQFF; cdr3_nt: TGTGCCAGCTCACAGGACACTTACAATGAGCAGTTCTTC
j_call: TRBJ1-3; d_call: -; clone_size: -; v_call: TRBV18; cdr3_aa: CASSPPSNSGNTIYF; cdr3_nt: TGTGCCAGCTCACCACCATCAAACTCTGGAAACACCATATATTTT
j_call: TRBJ2-7; d_call: TRBD2; clone_size: -; v_call: TRBV19; cdr3_aa: CASSIAGRGYEQYF; cdr3_nt: TGTGCCAGTAGTATAGCCGGGAGGGGCTACGAGCAGTACTTC
j_call: TRBJ1-3; d_call: -; clone_size: -; v_call: TRBV4-1; cdr3_aa: CASSQDPLTGWAGNTIYF; cdr3_nt: TGCGCCAGCAGCCAAGATCCCCTGACAGGATGGGCTGGAAACACCATATATTTT
j_call: TRBJ1-2; d_call: -; clone_size: -; v_call: TRBV18; cdr3_aa: CASSPPAPNYGYTF; cdr3_nt: TGTGCCAGCTCACCACCGGCACCCAACTATGGCTACACCTTC
j_call: TRBJ1-6; d_call: TRBD1; clone_size: few; v_call: TRBV9; cdr3_aa: CASSVSGTANSPLHF; cdr3_nt: TGTGCCAGCAGCGTATCGGGGACAGCGAATTCACCCCTCCACTTT
j_call: TRBJ1-2; d_call: -; clone_size: -; v_call: TRBV6-5; cdr3_aa: CASTEGGTYYGYTF; cdr3_nt: TGTGCCAGCACCGAAGGAGGGACCTACTATGGCTACACCTTC
j_call: TRBJ2-7; d_call: TRBD1; clone_size: -; v_call: TRBV9; cdr3_aa: CASSPRTGLLSSYEQYF; cdr3_nt: TGTGCCAGCAGCCCAAGGACAGGTCTGTTGAGCTCCTACGAGCAGTACTTC
j_call: TRBJ2-5; d_call: TRBD2; clone_size: -; v_call: TRBV28; cdr3_aa: CASSLSLAGGGSQETQYF; cdr3_nt: TGTGCCAGCAGTTTATCCCTAGCGGGAGGGGGTTCACAAGAGACCCAGTACTTC
j_call: TRBJ2-1; d_call: TRBD2; clone_size: -; v_call: TRBV5-1; cdr3_aa: CASSMRTGLAGGPSSYNEQFF; cdr3_nt: TGCGCCAGCAGCATGAGAACCGGACTAGCGGGAGGCCCTAGCTCCTACAATGAGCAGTTCTTC
j_call: TRBJ2-7; d_call: -; clone_size: -; v_call: TRBV27; cdr3_aa: CASKPSEQGTEQYF; cdr3_nt: TGTGCCAGCAAACCGAGCGAGCAGGGGACCGAGCAGTACTTC
j_call: TRBJ2-2; d_call: TRBD2; clone_size: -; v_call: TRBV25-1; cdr3_aa: CASGGTSGRMRTGELFF; cdr3_nt: TGTGCCAGCGGGGGGACTAGCGGGAGGATGAGAACCGGGGAGCTGTTTTTT
j_call: TRBJ2-3; d_call: TRBD1; clone_size: -; v_call: TRBV6-4; cdr3_aa: CASSPGTGVSTDTQYF; cdr3_nt: TGTGCCAGCAGTCCGGGGACAGGGGTGAGCACAGATACGCAGTATTTT
j_call: TRBJ2-1; d_call: -; clone_size: once; v_call: TRBV5-8; cdr3_aa: CASSSQGGVRNEQFF; cdr3_nt: TGTGCCAGCAGCTCACAGGGTGGAGTGCGCAATGAGCAGTTCTTC
j_call: TRBJ2-5; d_call: TRBD2; clone_size: -; v_call: TRBV14; cdr3_aa: CASSLRLAGESETQYF; cdr3_nt: TGTGCCAGCAGCTTACGACTAGCGGGAGAGTCGGAGACCCAGTACTTC
j_call: TRBJ1-4; d_call: TRBD1; clone_size: few; v_call: TRBV5-3; cdr3_aa: CARSLSHRGINEKLFF; cdr3_nt: TGTGCCAGAAGCTTGTCCCACAGGGGCATTAATGAAAAACTGTTTTTT
j_call: TRBJ2-7; d_call: TRBD2; clone_size: -; v_call: TRBV11-2; cdr3_aa: CASSPRWTSGSIYEQYF; cdr3_nt: TGTGCCAGCAGCCCAAGATGGACTAGCGGGAGTATCTACGAGCAGTACTTC
j_call: TRBJ2-2; d_call: TRBD2; clone_size: once; v_call: TRBV13; cdr3_aa: CASSREGRRGELFF; cdr3_nt: TGTGCCAGCAGTCGGGAGGGCCGTCGCGGGGAGCTGTTTTTT
j_call: TRBJ2-2; d_call: TRBD2; clone_size: -; v_call: TRBV4-2; cdr3_aa: CASSHLGAGVNGELFF; cdr3_nt: TGTGCCAGCAGCCATTTAGGAGCGGGAGTGAACGGGGAGCTGTTTTTT
j_call: TRBJ2-7; d_call: -; clone_size: -; v_call: TRBV6-5; cdr3_aa: CASSLESVRSDEQYF; cdr3_nt: TGTGCCAGCAGTTTGGAAAGCGTCCGGAGCGACGAGCAGTACTTC
j_call: TRBJ2-3; d_call: TRBD1; clone_size: -; v_call: TRBV28; cdr3_aa: CASSFGTEYTDTQYF; cdr3_nt: TGTGCCAGCAGTTTTGGGACAGAATACACAGATACGCAGTATTTT
j_call: TRBJ1-6; d_call: TRBD1; clone_size: -; v_call: TRBV30; cdr3_aa: CAWRRGQGNSYNSPLHF; cdr3_nt: TGTGCCTGGAGGCGGGGACAGGGTAACTCCTATAATTCACCCCTCCACTTT
j_call: TRBJ2-3; d_call: -; clone_size: -; v_call: TRBV29-1; cdr3_aa: CSVARGSSGSTDTQYF; cdr3_nt: TGCAGCGTTGCCCGGGGTAGTTCGGGCAGCACAGATACGCAGTATTTT
j_call: TRBJ2-5; d_call: -; clone_size: few; v_call: TRBV3-1/TRBV3-2; cdr3_aa: CASQGAGGPGETQYF; cdr3_nt: TGTGCCAGCCAGGGGGCGGGAGGGCCAGGCGAGACCCAGTACTTC
j_call: TRBJ2-1; d_call: -; clone_size: -; v_call: TRBV11-3; cdr3_aa: CASGPERVMEQFF; cdr3_nt: TGTGCCAGCGGACCCGAGAGGGTGATGGAGCAGTTCTTC